Listed here is a single T cell receptor beta chain. The junction differs from germline at one of its ends, possibly a read error. This sample stems from a study of tumor and adjacent non-tumor tissue in lung cancer. The CDR3 contains 15 residues. CDR1 and CDR2 (germline): SGHNT, YENEEA. The library came from three nested PCR rounds adapted from ARM-PCR protocols. TCRdb re-called the multiplex PCR reads through MiXCR, storing one row per CDR3 protein. The data hold 90,000 to 110,000 distinct CDR3 sequences, with roughly 73% observed a single time. RNA was extracted from bulk tissue without any cell sorting.

This TCR was recovered from a woman aged 55-70 years with non-small cell lung cancer. The specimen sequenced was lung tumor tissue. The chain joins TRBV11-3 to TRBJ1-1, with D uncertain. CDR3 loop: CGSSLDSGRCAEAFF. CDR3 sequence (DNA): TGTGGCAGCAGCTTAGATTCGGGGAGATGCGCTGAAGCTTTCTTT.